These T cell receptor beta chains were read from a single sample in a study of blood T cells in healthy people across ages. TCRdb used MiXCR to reprocess the 5' RACE reads, holding one entry per CDR3 protein. The repertoire consists of 450,000 to 600,000 distinct CDR3 sequences, with over 25% occurring once and the leading ten covering approximately 3.6%. This sample also belongs to another study, concerning T cells of mothers and their children.

Sequences were obtained from blood. These receptors were obtained from a boy aged 2 to 10 in good health. Each CDR3 is given with its conserved first and last residue. A D gene is named only where the DNA matches it firmly. Clone size is not always given. Where it is, it says once, few, many or a class for expanded clones.

v_gene	abundance	d_gene	j_gene	CDR3nt	CDR3aa
TRBV20-1	-	TRBD2	TRBJ2-1	TGCAGTGCTAGAGATGGACGGGAGGTGAATGAGCAGTTCTTC	CSARDGREVNEQFF
TRBV10-1	-	-	TRBJ1-4	TGCGCCAGCATTCTAGGAGGGAAAACTAATGAAAAACTGTTTTTT	CASILGGKTNEKLFF
TRBV18	-	TRBD1	TRBJ2-6	TGTGCCAGCTCAGCCACAGGGGGCGCTTCTGGGGCCAACGTCCTGACTTTC	CASSATGGASGANVLTF
TRBV12-3/TRBV12-4	-	-	TRBJ1-4	TGTGCCAGCAGTGACGGGAATAGGGCAGTCCCAGGCGGAACTAATGAAAAACTGTTTTTT	CASSDGNRAVPGGTNEKLFF
TRBV27	-	-	TRBJ2-1	TGTGCCAGCAGTTTAGTTAGGGGGGGTTACAATGAGCAGTTCTTC	CASSLVRGGYNEQFF
TRBV12-5	-	-	TRBJ1-5	TGTGCTAGTGAGATAAATAGCAATCAGCCCCAGCATTTT	CASEINSNQPQHF
TRBV5-1	-	TRBD2	TRBJ2-5	TGCACCAGCAGCCCACTGACTAGCGGGAGGCCCCAAGAGACCCAGTACTTC	CTSSPLTSGRPQETQYF
TRBV9	many	TRBD2	TRBJ2-1	TGTGCCAGCGGGGCGGGAGTTAGTAATGAGCAGTTCTTC	CASGAGVSNEQFF
TRBV30	few	TRBD2	TRBJ2-2	TGTGCCTGGAGTGCAGGAGGCGCGGGAGAGCTCACCGGGGAGCTGTTTTTT	CAWSAGGAGELTGELFF
TRBV18	many	TRBD1	TRBJ1-2	TGTGCCAGCTCACCTACCGGGACAGGGGTAAACTATGGCTACACCTTC	CASSPTGTGVNYGYTF
TRBV10-2	-	-	TRBJ1-1	TGCGCCAGCAGTGAGTGGGCGGTGAACACTGAAGCTTTCTTT	CASSEWAVNTEAFF
TRBV3-1	few	TRBD1	TRBJ2-7	TGTGCCAGCAGCCCTGGACAGGGACTCAACGAGCAGTACTTC	CASSPGQGLNEQYF
TRBV5-5	many	TRBD2	TRBJ2-1	TGTGCCAGCAGCAACGCCGGGACTAGCGGGGGGGCCGGGTACAATGAGCAGTTCTTC	CASSNAGTSGGAGYNEQFF
TRBV5-1	-	-	TRBJ1-4	TGCGCCAGCAGCTTTGAAGGGACTAATGAAAAACTGTTTTTT	CASSFEGTNEKLFF
TRBV7-2	-	-	TRBJ2-2	TGTGCCAGCAGCTTAGACCCGGGTCAGAGCGTGTTTTTT	CASSLDPGQSVFF
TRBV10-3	few	-	TRBJ2-1	TGTGCCATCAGCGCCGAGGGCAATGAGCAGTTCTTC	CAISAEGNEQFF
TRBV12-3/TRBV12-4	-	TRBD2	TRBJ2-3	TGTGCCAGCAGTTTAAGTCTAGCGGCTACGCAGTATTTT	CASSLSLAATQYF
TRBV12-3/TRBV12-4	many	-	TRBJ1-1	TGTGCCAGCAGCTCGCTAGGGGGGAACACTGAAGCTTTCTTT	CASSSLGGNTEAFF